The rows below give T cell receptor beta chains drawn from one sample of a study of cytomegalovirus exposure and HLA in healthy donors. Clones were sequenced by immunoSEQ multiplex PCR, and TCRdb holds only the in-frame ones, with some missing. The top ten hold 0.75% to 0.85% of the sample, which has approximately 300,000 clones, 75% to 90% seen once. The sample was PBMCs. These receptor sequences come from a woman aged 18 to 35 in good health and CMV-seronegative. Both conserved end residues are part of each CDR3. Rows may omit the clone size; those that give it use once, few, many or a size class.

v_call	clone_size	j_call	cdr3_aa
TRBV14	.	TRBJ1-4	CASSQGVSTATNEKLFF
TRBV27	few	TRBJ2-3	CASTPRSHSTDTQYF
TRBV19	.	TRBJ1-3	CASSILGQNSGNTIYF
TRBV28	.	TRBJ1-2	CASTPTGGDYGYTF
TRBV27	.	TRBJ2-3	CASSTAKTGFVADTQYF
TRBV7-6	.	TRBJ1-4	CASSLGTGTLVNEKLFF
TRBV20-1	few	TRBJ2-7	CSASGIYEQYF
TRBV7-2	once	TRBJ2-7	CASSSGLAGDYEQYF
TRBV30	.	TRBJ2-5	CAASGTSGETQYF
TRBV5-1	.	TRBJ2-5	CASSLAETSGLQETQYF
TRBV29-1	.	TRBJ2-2	CSVDVSGSGAGELFF
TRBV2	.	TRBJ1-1	CASSVGLLNTEAFF
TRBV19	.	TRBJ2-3	CASSILVGRGATDTQYF
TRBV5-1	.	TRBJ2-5	CASSSGQSDQETQYF
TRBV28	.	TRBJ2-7	CASSGRKGREQYF
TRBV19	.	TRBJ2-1	CASSINQGTEHEQFF
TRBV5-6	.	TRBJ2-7	CASSPGLAGLYEQYF
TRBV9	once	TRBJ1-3	CASSDGQGGTGNTIYF
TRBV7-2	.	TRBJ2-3	CASSLGLADTQYF
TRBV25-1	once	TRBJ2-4	CASSEQGLAFYF
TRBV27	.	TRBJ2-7	CASRLAGQGYEQYF
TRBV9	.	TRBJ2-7	CANTTSGSYYEQYF